This T cell receptor beta chain was sequenced for a study of shared T cell receptors in the human thymus. A single count supports this clone. Assay: immunoSEQ multiplex PCR; the TCRdb copy retains only in-frame clones and omits some. The sample has about 400,000 clones; around 93% are singletons. Germline loops: CDR1 SGHTA, CDR2 FQGTGA. CDR3 length: 18 residues. V was clipped by 5 bases and J by 0 bases; unmatched bases: 11. This TCR was sampled from a human donor. Sequencing was performed on thymocytes. The chain recombines TRBV7-3 with TRBJ2-5, with 11 positions matching TRBD2. CDR3 amino acids: CASSPGTSGKPYQETQYF. Here the CDR3 DNA reads TGTGCCAGCAGCCCGGGGACTAGCGGAAAGCCGTACCAAGAGACCCAGTACTTC.